What follows describes a single TCR beta chain. This CDR3 comprises 13 residues. The germline V and J ends were trimmed by 4 bases and 4 bases, with 10 bases remaining between them. The germline gives CDR1 MNHEY, CDR2 SVGAGI. Clones were sequenced by immunoSEQ multiplex PCR, and TCRdb holds only the in-frame ones, with some missing. Reported are roughly 200,000 clones; the ten largest clones contain under 2.5%. These data belong to a study of control samples from healthy donors and cancer patients. This clonotype originated in a woman in her 30s in good health. Sequences were obtained from blood. J is TRBJ1-2 and V is TRBV6-5; D may be TRBD1 (6 bases). Here the CDR3 DNA reads TGTGCCAGCAGTTTGGACAGATCCTATGGCTACACCTTC. Its protein product is CASSLDRSYGYTF.